This T cell receptor (beta chain) was sequenced in a study of Ad26.COV2.S vaccination and SARS-CoV-2 variants. Looking at the study overall: In the study, Ad26.COV2.S was injected intramuscularly once, or twice 56 days apart.

Study-wide results and caveats: The analyses of TCR breadth and depth may have understated the size of total T cell responses.

In the case of this clone: Its matching antigen is unknown.

Sample treatment: around 19 received Ad26.COV2.S at low or high dose, single or two shots; five or six received placebo; per-sample allocation not given. After the first vaccine or placebo injection, samples were drawn on day 63. Clones were read by immunoSEQ multiplex PCR, and TCRdb kept only the in-frame ones, dropping some. The table includes fewer than 900,000 clones, 80% to 90% detected once. The CDR3 is 16 amino acids. Trimming cost V 1 base and J 2 bases, with 12 bases left between them. CDR1 and CDR2 from the germline V gene are SGHNT and YYREEE (reference sequence). The chain combines TRBV5-4 with TRBJ2-2; D might be TRBD2 (6 bases). The clonotype was recovered from a person between 18 and 59 years old who received the Ad26.COV2.S COVID-19 vaccine or a placebo. The source was peripheral blood, collected in a trial of Ad26.COV2.S vaccine versus placebo. CDR3: CASSLSSGHNTGELFF. The CDR3 nucleotides read TGTGCCAGCAGCTTGTCCAGCGGGCATAACACCGGGGAGCTGTTTTTT.